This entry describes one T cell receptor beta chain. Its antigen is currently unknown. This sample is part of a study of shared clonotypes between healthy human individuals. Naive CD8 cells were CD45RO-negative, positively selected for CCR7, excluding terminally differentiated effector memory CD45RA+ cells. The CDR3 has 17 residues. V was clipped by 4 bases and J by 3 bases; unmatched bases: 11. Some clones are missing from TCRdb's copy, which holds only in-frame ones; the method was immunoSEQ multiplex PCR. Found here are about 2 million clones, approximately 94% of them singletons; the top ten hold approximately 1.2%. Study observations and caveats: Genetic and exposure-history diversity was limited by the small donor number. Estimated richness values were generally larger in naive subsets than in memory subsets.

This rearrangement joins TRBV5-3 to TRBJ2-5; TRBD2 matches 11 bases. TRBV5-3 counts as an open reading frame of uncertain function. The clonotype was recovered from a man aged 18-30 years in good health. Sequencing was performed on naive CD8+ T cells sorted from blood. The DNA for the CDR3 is TGTGCCAGAAGCCTTCAAACTAGCGGGAGAACGAAAGAGACCCAGTACTTC. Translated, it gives CARSLQTSGRTKETQYF.